These 2 T cell receptor beta chains share one sample of origin, sequenced in a study of T cell responses to AZD1222 COVID-19 vaccine. The repertoire was sequenced with immunoSEQ multiplex PCR; TCRdb's copy has only in-frame clones and lacks some. The sample has 130,000 or so clones, roughly 93% seen once. The material sequenced was peripheral blood, taken on day 0 of AZD1222 vaccination. The receptors were gathered from an adult in good health.

This chain joins TRBV7-6 and TRBJ2-1, with 9 positions matching TRBD2. CDR1 is SGHVS and CDR2 is FNYEAQ in the germline V gene. The CDR3 sequence is 15 residues long. With 2 bases clipped from V and 8 bases from J, the junction kept 7 bases outside the gene matches. The CDR3 DNA reads TGTGCCAGCAGCTTATTTCTAGCGGGAATCGATGAGCAGTTCTTC. Its translation is CASSLFLAGIDEQFF. The full variable domain, rest sourced from reference TRBV7-6 and TRBJ2-1, is GAGVSQSPRYKVTKRGQDVALRCDPISGHVSLYWYRQALGQGPEFLTYFNYEAQQDKSGLPNDRFSAERPEGSISTLTIQRTEQRDSAMYRCASSLFLAGIDEQFFGPGTRLTVL.

This chain joins TRBV20-1 and TRBJ1-2; tentative D call: TRBD1 (5 bases). Germline CDR1 and CDR2: DFQATT and SNEGSKA (reference sequence). There are 14 residues in the CDR3. Trimming shortened V by 3 bases and J by 4 bases, and 15 bases separated the two germline ends. The CDR3 reads CSASRTGPIYGYTF. In nucleotides, the CDR3 is TGCAGTGCTAGTAGGACGGGACCCATCTATGGCTACACCTTC.